These 27 T cell receptor beta chains originate from one sample sequenced in a study of T cell clusters in autoimmune cytopenias. TRB rearrangements were amplified by touch-down multiplex PCR with mixed TRB-A/B primers. TCRdb reprocessed the multiplex PCR reads and stores each CDR3 protein as one record, lacking DNA. Its table lists some 4,800 distinct CDR3 sequences. TRB was amplified from about 250 ng of peripheral blood genomic DNA per sample. The sample was peripheral blood. All receptors come from a human donor with an autoimmune cytopenia or autoimmune hepatitis (not recorded which).

Measured by frequency, this clonotype is medium-sized. V gene TRBV18 combines with J gene TRBJ2-1; TCRdb's D call of TRBD1 is untestable without DNA. The CDR3 is made up of 15 amino acids. Germline lookup yields CDR1 KGHSH and CDR2 LQKENI. Here the CDR3 reads CASSPGQGALNEQFF.

This clonotype shows up as medium-sized by frequency. The chain employs TRBV7-6 and TRBJ2-5. Germline CDR1 and CDR2: SGHVS and FNYEAQ. This CDR3 is built from 14 residues. This CDR3 is CASSRNSNAETQYF.

Its frequency marks this clonotype as medium-sized. The chain uses TRBV6-5 and TRBJ2-7; TCRdb outputs TRBD2, but without DNA this stays unchecked. CDR1 and CDR2 (germline): MNHEY, SVGAGI. The CDR3 has 11 amino acids. The CDR3 is CASKAPYEQYF.

Measured by frequency, this clonotype is medium-sized (0.01 to 0.1%). This chain connects TRBV19 to TRBJ1-5. The CDR3 extends over 11 amino acids. Germline values: CDR1 LNHDA, CDR2 SQIVND (reference sequence). CDR3 sequence reads: CASGGNQPQHF.

This clonotype shows up as medium-sized by frequency. V and J are TRBV30 and TRBJ1-3. Germline CDR1 is GTSNPN and CDR2 is SVGIG (reference sequence). This CDR3 is 14 amino acids long. The CDR3 loop is CAWSVSSSGNTIYF.

Measured by frequency, this clonotype is medium-sized (0.01 to 0.1%). The chain carries TRBV30 and TRBJ2-7. The germline CDR1 and CDR2 sequences are GTSNPN and SVGIG (reference sequence). CDR3 length: 13 residues. This CDR3 reads CAWSVGSSYEQYF.

The rearrangement links TRBV5-1 to TRBJ2-5; as DNA is missing, the TRBD1 call by TCRdb cannot be tested. The germline gives CDR1 SGHRS, CDR2 YFSETQ. This CDR3 region has 16 residues. The CDR3 here is CASSSLAGATQETQYF.

Considering frequency, this clonotype is medium-sized. Here the CDR3 reads CASSILRGEDYNSPLHF. J is TRBJ1-6 and V is TRBV13; as DNA is missing, the TRBD1 call by TCRdb cannot be tested. The CDR3 totals 17 residues. Germline CDR1 PRHDT, CDR2 FYEKMQ (reference sequence).

This clonotype counts as large by frequency. The rearrangement links TRBV19 to TRBJ2-5; TCRdb outputs TRBD2, but without DNA this stays unchecked. The CDR3 has 14 residues. CDR1 and CDR2 (germline): LNHDA, SQIVND (reference sequence). CDR3 in amino acids: CASSSSPEGETQYF.

This CDR3 is CASGQGAGEKLFF. This chain links TRBV19 with TRBJ1-4; with no DNA, the TCRdb D assignment of TRBD1 cannot be verified. Germline CDR1 is LNHDA and CDR2 is SQIVND (reference sequence). The CDR3 has 13 amino acids.

V usage is TRBV20-1 and J usage is TRBJ1-1. Per germline, CDR1 DFQATT and CDR2 SNEGSKA (reference sequence). The CDR3 spans 13 residues. Here the CDR3 reads CSATPKGGGEAFF.

This chain joins TRBV30 and TRBJ1-4. The germline V gene encodes CDR1 GTSNPN and CDR2 SVGIG (reference sequence). CDR3 length: 17 residues. CDR3: CAWRIPHGRGGYEKLFF. The complete variable domain, with remaining parts taken from reference TRBV30 and TRBJ1-4, reads SQTIHQWPATLVQPVGSPLSLECTVEGTSNPNLYWYRQAAGRGLQLLFYSVGIGQISSEVPQNLSASRPQDRQFILSSKKLLLSDSGFYLCAWRIPHGRGGYEKLFFGSGTQLSVL.

This sequence joins TRBV18 and TRBJ2-2; with no DNA, the TCRdb D assignment of TRBD1 cannot be verified. CDR3 length: 15 residues. The V gene's germline CDR1 is KGHSH and CDR2 LQKENI. The CDR3 is CASSLTGGSTGELFF.

The chain's CDR3 is CSAILAGAEEETQYF. The chain is built from TRBV20-1 and TRBJ2-5; as DNA is missing, the TRBD2 call by TCRdb cannot be tested. CDR1 is DFQATT and CDR2 is SNEGSKA in the germline V gene (reference sequence). The CDR3 sequence is 15 residues long.

Judged by frequency, this clonotype is medium-sized. This chain connects TRBV6-5 to TRBJ1-1. Germline CDR1 and CDR2: MNHEY and SVGAGI. The CDR3 length is 12 residues. The chain's CDR3 is CASNGPNTEAFF.

This clonotype ranks as medium-sized (0.01 to 0.1%) in terms of frequency. V and J are TRBV7-2 and TRBJ2-5; as DNA is missing, the TRBD1 call by TCRdb cannot be tested. In germline, CDR1 is SGHTA, CDR2 FQGNSA. The length of the CDR3 is 13 residues. The CDR3 loop reads CASSLWGGETQYF.

This clonotype is classed as medium-sized (0.01 to 0.1%) by frequency. The rearrangement uses TRBV6-6 and TRBJ1-5; as DNA is missing, the TRBD1 call by TCRdb cannot be tested. Germline lookup yields CDR1 MNHNY and CDR2 SVGAGI (reference sequence). This CDR3 is built from 15 residues. The CDR3 spells CASTRSGTGNQPQHF.

Considering frequency, this clonotype is medium-sized. The rearrangement joins TRBV12-3 or TRBV12-4 to TRBJ1-6. The CDR3 has 14 amino acids. The CDR3 spells CASSLRQTNSPLHF.

The chain employs TRBV6-6 and TRBJ1-5. This CDR3 contains 15 residues. The germline CDR1 and CDR2 sequences are MNHNY and SVGAGI (reference sequence). CDR3 residues: CASSYRGGGNQPQHF.

The chain combines TRBV5-1 with TRBJ2-1; the D gene TCRdb calls, TRBD1, cannot be checked with no DNA. Germline CDR1 reads SGHRS; CDR2 reads YFSETQ. The CDR3 consists of 15 residues. CDR3 in amino acids: CASSLGGQSVHEQFF.

This clonotype is labeled medium-sized based on frequency. This chain uses TRBV27 with TRBJ1-2; TCRdb returns TRBD1, unconfirmable since there is no DNA. CDR3 size: 13 residues. Germline V gene sequence: CDR1 MNHEY, CDR2 SMNVEV (reference sequence). The CDR3 here is CASNPGGGRGYTF.

Considering frequency, this clonotype is medium-sized. The chain joins TRBV18 to TRBJ1-2; there is no DNA to check the TCRdb D call of TRBD1. Germline CDR1 and CDR2: KGHSH and LQKENI. The CDR3 contains 14 residues. The CDR3 sequence is CASYSDSSNYGYTF.

This rearrangement joins TRBV20-1 to TRBJ2-3; TCRdb returns TRBD1, unconfirmable since there is no DNA. Germline lookup yields CDR1 DFQATT and CDR2 SNEGSKA (reference sequence). The CDR3 length is 16 residues. CDR3 residues: CSARALAGWGPDTQYF.

In terms of frequency, this clonotype is medium-sized. This chain links TRBV19 with TRBJ2-7; TCRdb's D call, TRBD1, is unchecked because there is no DNA. Germline-derived CDR1 and CDR2 are LNHDA and SQIVND (reference sequence). This CDR3 has 13 residues. This CDR3 reads CASSITGEYEQYF.

This clonotype is identified as medium-sized (0.01 to 0.1%) from frequency. CDR3 in amino acids: CASSGEGQETQYF. V is TRBV6-6 and J is TRBJ2-5; TCRdb's D gene call, TRBD2, goes unchecked for lack of DNA. CDR3 length equals 13 residues. Germline assignment: CDR1 MNHNY and CDR2 SVGAGI (reference sequence).

This chain links TRBV7-9 with TRBJ2-5; lacking DNA, the TRBD1 call made by TCRdb goes unchecked. The CDR3 extends over 14 amino acids. Germline CDR1 and CDR2: SEHNR and FQNEAQ (reference sequence). The CDR3 reads CASSPRGQQETQYF.

In terms of frequency, this clonotype is medium-sized. The V call is TRBV27, the J call TRBJ2-7. CDR1 and CDR2 from the germline V gene are MNHEY and SMNVEV (reference sequence). The CDR3 loop spans 14 amino acids. CDR3 amino acids: CASSPKGWSYEQYF.